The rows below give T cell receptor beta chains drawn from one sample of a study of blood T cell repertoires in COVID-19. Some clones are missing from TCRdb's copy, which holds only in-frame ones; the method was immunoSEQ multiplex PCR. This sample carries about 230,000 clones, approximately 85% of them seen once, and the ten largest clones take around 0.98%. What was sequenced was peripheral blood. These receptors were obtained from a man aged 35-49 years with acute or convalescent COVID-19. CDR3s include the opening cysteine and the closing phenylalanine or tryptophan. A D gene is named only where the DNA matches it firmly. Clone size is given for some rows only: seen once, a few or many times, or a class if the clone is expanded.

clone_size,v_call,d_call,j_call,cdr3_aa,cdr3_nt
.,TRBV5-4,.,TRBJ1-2,CASSGIGQSYGYTF,TGTGCCAGCAGCGGAATCGGACAGTCCTATGGCTACACCTTC
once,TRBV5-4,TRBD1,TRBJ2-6,CASSLEGQGTSGANVLTF,TGTGCCAGCAGCTTGGAGGGACAGGGCACCTCTGGGGCCAACGTCCTGACTTTC
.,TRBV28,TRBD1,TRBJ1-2,CASSLIGTGNNYGYTF,TGTGCCAGCAGTTTGATTGGGACAGGGAATAACTATGGCTACACCTTC
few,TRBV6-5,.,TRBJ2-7,CASSFSGYEQYF,TGTGCCAGCAGTTTCAGCGGCTACGAGCAGTACTTC
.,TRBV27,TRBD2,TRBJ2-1,CASSLAGDSEQFF,TGTGCTAGCAGTTTAGCGGGGGATAGTGAGCAGTTCTTC
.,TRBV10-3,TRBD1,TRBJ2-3,CATGGADTQYF,TGTGCCACAGGGGGAGCAGATACGCAGTATTTT
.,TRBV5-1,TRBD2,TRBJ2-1,CASSSGLVNGQFF,TGCGCCAGCAGCTCGGGACTAGTAAATGGGCAGTTCTTC
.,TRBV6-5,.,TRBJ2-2,CASSYRGASNTGELFF,TGTGCCAGCAGTTATCGGGGGGCTTCGAACACCGGGGAGCTGTTTTTT
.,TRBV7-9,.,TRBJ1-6,CASSLGGGSSYNSPLHF,TGTGCCAGCAGCTTAGGCGGCGGTAGCTCCTATAATTCACCCCTCCACTTT
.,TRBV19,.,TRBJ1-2,CASRGGGYTF,TGTGCCAGTAGAGGAGGCGGCTACACCTTC
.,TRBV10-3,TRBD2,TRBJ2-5,CAISEAGGQLETQYF,TGTGCCATCAGTGAGGCGGGGGGGCAGTTGGAGACCCAGTACTTC
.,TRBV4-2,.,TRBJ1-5,CASSQDSLNQPQHF,TGTGCCAGCAGCCAGGACAGCCTCAATCAGCCCCAGCATTTT
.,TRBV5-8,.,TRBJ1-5,CASSYGSGSKGEPQHF,TGTGCCAGCAGCTACGGGTCGGGGTCGAAGGGGGAGCCCCAGCATTTT
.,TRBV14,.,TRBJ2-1,CASSRASTYNEQFF,TGTGCCAGCAGCCGAGCAAGTACCTACAATGAGCAGTTCTTC
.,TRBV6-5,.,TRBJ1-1,CASSTGWGENTEAFF,TGTGCCAGCAGCACTGGCTGGGGGGAGAACACTGAAGCTTTCTTT
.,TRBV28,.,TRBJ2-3,CASSPRHSITTDTQYF,TGTGCCAGCAGTCCCCGACACAGCATCACCACAGATACGCAGTATTTT
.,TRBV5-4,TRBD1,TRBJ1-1,CASSRTGTNTEAFF,TGTGCCAGCAGCCGGACAGGGACGAACACTGAAGCTTTCTTT
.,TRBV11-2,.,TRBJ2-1,CASSPRPHEQFF,TGTGCCAGCAGCCCTAGACCCCATGAGCAGTTCTTC
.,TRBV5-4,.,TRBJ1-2,CASSLSYRDYGYTF,TGTGCCAGCAGCTTGAGTTACCGGGACTATGGCTACACCTTC
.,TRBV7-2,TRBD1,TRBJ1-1,CASSLQGQASEAFF,TGTGCCAGCAGCTTACAGGGACAGGCATCTGAAGCTTTCTTT
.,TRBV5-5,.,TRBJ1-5,CASSPGTLYQPQHF,TGTGCCAGCTCACCCGGGACACTCTATCAGCCCCAGCATTTT
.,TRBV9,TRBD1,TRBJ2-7,CASSPNTGGLYEQYF,TGTGCCAGCAGCCCTAATACAGGGGGCCTCTACGAGCAGTACTTC
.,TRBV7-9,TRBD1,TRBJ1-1,CASSEPGQLNTEAFF,TGTGCCAGCAGCGAACCGGGACAGCTGAACACTGAAGCTTTCTTT
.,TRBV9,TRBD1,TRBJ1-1,CASSAGQGMNTEAFF,TGTGCCAGCAGCGCTGGACAGGGGATGAACACTGAAGCTTTCTTT
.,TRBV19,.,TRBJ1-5,CASNLLSGPGNQPQHF,TGTGCCAGCAACCTTTTGTCGGGTCCGGGCAATCAGCCCCAGCATTTT
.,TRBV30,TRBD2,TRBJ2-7,CACIPAGVYYEQYF,TGTGCCTGTATACCCGCGGGGGTGTACTACGAGCAGTACTTC
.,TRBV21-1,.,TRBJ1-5,CASSRPRQGGDQPQHF,TGTGCCAGCAGCAGACCCAGACAGGGAGGAGATCAGCCCCAGCATTTT
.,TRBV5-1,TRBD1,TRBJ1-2,CASTQGALGYTF,TGCGCCAGCACACAGGGGGCTCTGGGCTACACCTTC
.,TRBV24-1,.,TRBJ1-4,CATSAWLWGVTNEKLFF,TGTGCCACCAGTGCGTGGTTATGGGGGGTAACTAATGAAAAACTGTTTTTT
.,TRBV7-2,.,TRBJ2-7,CASSLGRGSYEQYF,TGTGCCAGCAGCTTAGGCAGGGGCTCCTACGAGCAGTACTTC
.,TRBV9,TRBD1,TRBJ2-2,CASSPPGTGGAGELFF,TGTGCCAGCAGCCCCCCAGGGACAGGGGGCGCCGGGGAGCTGTTCTTT
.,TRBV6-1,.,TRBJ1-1,CASSDVAISGTEAFF,TGTGCCAGCAGTGATGTGGCAATATCTGGCACTGAAGCTTTCTTT
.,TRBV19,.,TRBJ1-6,CASSIVQGADSPLHF,TGTGCCAGTAGTATAGTTCAGGGCGCGGATTCACCCCTCCACTTT
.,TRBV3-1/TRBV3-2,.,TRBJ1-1,CASSQGQLNTEAFF,TGTGCCAGCAGCCAAGGACAATTGAACACTGAAGCTTTCTTT
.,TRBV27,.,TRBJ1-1,CASSSGGTGATEAFF,TGTGCCAGCAGTAGCGGGGGGACTGGGGCCACTGAAGCTTTCTTT
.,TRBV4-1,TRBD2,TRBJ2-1,CASSLPGLAGYNEQFF,TGCGCCAGCAGCCTACCTGGACTAGCGGGGTACAATGAGCAGTTCTTC
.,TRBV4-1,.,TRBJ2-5,CASSLGAAGAQETQYF,TGCGCCAGCAGCCTTGGGGCTGCGGGGGCCCAAGAGACCCAGTACTTC
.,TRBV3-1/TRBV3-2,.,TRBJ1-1,CASSRGVLRREAFF,TGTGCCAGCAGCCGGGGGGTCCTGAGGAGGGAAGCTTTCTTT
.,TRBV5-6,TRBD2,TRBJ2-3,CASSLPGTSGTDTQYF,TGTGCCAGCAGCTTGCCTGGGACTAGCGGCACAGATACGCAGTATTTT
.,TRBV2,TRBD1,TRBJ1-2,CASSEVGTGKGYTF,TGTGCCAGCAGTGAAGTTGGGACAGGGAAAGGCTACACCTTC
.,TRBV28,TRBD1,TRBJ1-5,CATRDRAPQHF,TGTGCCACTAGGGACAGGGCCCCCCAGCATTTT
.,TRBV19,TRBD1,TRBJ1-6,CASSMGTASSPLHF,TGTGCCAGTAGTATGGGGACAGCAAGTTCACCCCTCCACTTT
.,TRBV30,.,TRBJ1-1,CAWRPGTRITEAFF,TGTGCCTGGAGGCCCGGGACAAGGATCACTGAAGCTTTCTTT
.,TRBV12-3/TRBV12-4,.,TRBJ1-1,CASTKSSITEAFF,TGTGCCAGCACTAAGTCGAGTATCACTGAAGCTTTCTTT
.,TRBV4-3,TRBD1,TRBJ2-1,CASSQADRGLGNEQFF,TGCGCCAGCAGCCAAGCAGACAGGGGATTAGGCAATGAGCAGTTCTTC